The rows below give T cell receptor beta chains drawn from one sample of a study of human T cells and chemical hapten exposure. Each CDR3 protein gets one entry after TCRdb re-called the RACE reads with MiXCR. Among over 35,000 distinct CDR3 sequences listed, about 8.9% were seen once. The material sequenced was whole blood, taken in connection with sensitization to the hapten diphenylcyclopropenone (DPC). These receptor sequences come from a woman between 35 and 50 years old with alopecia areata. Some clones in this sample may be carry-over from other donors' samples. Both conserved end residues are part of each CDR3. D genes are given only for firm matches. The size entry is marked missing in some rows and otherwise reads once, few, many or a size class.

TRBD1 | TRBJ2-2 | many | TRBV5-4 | CASSSRTGALTGELFF | TGTGCCAGCAGCTCAAGGACAGGGGCGCTGACCGGGGAGCTGTTTTTT
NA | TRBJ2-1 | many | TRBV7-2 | CASSLSSLQFF | TGTGCCAGCAGCTTATCTTCACTCCAATTCTTC
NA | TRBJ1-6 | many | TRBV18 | CASSRDGQNSPLHF | TGTGCCAGCTCAAGGGACGGCCAAAATTCACCCCTCCACTTT
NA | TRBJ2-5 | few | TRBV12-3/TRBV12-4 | CASRGYGTETQYF | TGTGCCAGCAGAGGATACGGGACGGAGACCCAGTACTTC
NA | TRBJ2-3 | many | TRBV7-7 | CASSRDTRGTQYF | TGTGCCAGCAGCCGGGACACTCGGGGTACGCAGTATTTT
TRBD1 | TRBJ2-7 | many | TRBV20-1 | CSAARDRGLEQYF | TGCAGTGCTGCCCGGGACAGGGGGCTGGAGCAGTACTTC
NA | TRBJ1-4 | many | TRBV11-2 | CASSLLTRNEKLFF | TGTGCCAGCAGCTTACTTACGCGTAATGAAAAACTGTTTTTT
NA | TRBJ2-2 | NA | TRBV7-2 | CASSPPGTGELFF | TGTGCCAGCAGCCCCCCGGGAACCGGGGAGCTGTTTTTT
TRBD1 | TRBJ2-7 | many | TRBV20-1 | CSASTGLQDEQYF | TGCAGTGCCTCGACAGGGTTACAGGACGAGCAGTACTTC
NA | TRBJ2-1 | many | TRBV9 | CASSAPGLKGGSYNEQFF | TGTGCCAGCAGCGCCCCCGGATTAAAGGGGGGAAGCTACAATGAGCAGTTCTTC
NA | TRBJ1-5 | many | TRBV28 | CASSLRDNNQPQHF | TGTGCCAGCAGTTTACGGGACAACAATCAGCCCCAGCATTTT
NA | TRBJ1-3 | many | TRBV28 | CASSLGGPGNTIYF | TGTGCCAGCAGTTTAGGGGGCCCGGGAAACACCATATATTTT
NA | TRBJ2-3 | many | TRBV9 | CASSGRTYTDTQYF | TGTGCCAGCAGCGGCAGGACTTACACAGATACGCAGTATTTT
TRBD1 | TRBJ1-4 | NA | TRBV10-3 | CAISPGTGGTNEKLFF | TGTGCCATCAGCCCCGGGACAGGGGGAACTAATGAAAAACTGTTTTTT
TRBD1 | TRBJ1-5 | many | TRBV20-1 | CSARWTGRGNQPQHF | TGCAGTGCTAGATGGACAGGGCGTGGGAATCAGCCCCAGCATTTT
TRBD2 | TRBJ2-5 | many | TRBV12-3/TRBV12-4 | CASSRTSPETQYF | TGTGCCAGCAGTCGGACTAGTCCGGAGACCCAGTACTTC
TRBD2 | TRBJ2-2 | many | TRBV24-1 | CATSPREGTGELFF | TGTGCCACCAGTCCCAGGGAGGGCACCGGGGAGCTGTTTTTT
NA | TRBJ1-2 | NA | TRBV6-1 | CASSERVYGYTF | TGTGCCAGCAGTGAACGTGTCTATGGCTACACCTTC
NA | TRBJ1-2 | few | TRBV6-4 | CASTLALDRHRYGYTF | TGTGCCAGCACTCTGGCCCTAGACAGGCACCGCTATGGCTACACCTTC
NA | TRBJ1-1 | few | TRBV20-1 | CSARRGGGNTEAFF | TGCAGTGCTAGAAGGGGTGGGGGTAACACTGAAGCTTTCTTT
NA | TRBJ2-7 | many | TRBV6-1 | CATSYEQYF | TGTGCCACCTCCTACGAGCAGTACTTC
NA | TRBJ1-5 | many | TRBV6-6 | CASSYSIAGGTIIYQPQHF | TGTGCCAGCAGTTACTCCATCGCGGGCGGGACAATTATTTATCAGCCCCAGCATTTT
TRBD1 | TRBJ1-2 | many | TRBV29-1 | CSVVRQGDYGYTF | TGCAGCGTTGTGAGACAGGGGGACTATGGCTACACCTTC
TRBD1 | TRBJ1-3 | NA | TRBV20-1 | CSASGTGHTIYF | TGCAGTGCTTCCGGGACAGGGCACACCATATATTTT
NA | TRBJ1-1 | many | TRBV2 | CASSPGPNTEAFF | TGTGCCAGCAGTCCGGGTCCGAACACTGAAGCTTTCTTT
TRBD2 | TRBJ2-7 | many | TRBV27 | CASRLAAPYEQYF | TGTGCCAGCAGACTAGCGGCTCCGTACGAGCAGTACTTC
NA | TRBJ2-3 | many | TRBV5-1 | CASSLAPGGPTDTQYF | TGCGCCAGCAGCTTGGCTCCAGGAGGTCCCACAGATACGCAGTATTTT
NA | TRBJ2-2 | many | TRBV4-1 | CASSQNTGELFF | TGCGCCAGCAGCCAAAACACCGGGGAGCTGTTTTTT
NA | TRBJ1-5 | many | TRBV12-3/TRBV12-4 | CASTFLPGKQPQHF | TGTGCCAGCACCTTTCTCCCGGGGAAGCAGCCCCAGCATTTT
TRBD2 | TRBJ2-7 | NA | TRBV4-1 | CASRRGTGAPRSGEQYF | TGCGCCAGCAGGCGGGGGACGGGCGCCCCTCGATCGGGCGAGCAGTACTTC
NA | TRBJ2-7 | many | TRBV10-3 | CAISESGTVGMEQYF | TGTGCCATCAGTGAGTCCGGGACGGTTGGTATGGAGCAGTACTTC
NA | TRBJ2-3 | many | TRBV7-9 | CASSPMTGLTDTQYF | TGTGCCAGCAGCCCCATGACGGGTCTCACAGATACGCAGTATTTT